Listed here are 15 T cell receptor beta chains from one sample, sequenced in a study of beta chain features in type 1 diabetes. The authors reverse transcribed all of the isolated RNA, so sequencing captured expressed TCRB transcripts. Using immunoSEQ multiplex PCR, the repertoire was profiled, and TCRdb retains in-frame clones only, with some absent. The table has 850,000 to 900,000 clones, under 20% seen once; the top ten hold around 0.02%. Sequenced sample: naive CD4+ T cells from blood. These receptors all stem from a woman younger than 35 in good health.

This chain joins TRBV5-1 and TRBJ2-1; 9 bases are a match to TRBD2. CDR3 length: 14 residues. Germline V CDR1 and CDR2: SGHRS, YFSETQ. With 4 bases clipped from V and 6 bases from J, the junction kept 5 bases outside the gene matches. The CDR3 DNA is TGCGCCAGCAGCCGGCCTAGCGGGGTCAATGAGCAGTTCTTC. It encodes CASSRPSGVNEQFF.

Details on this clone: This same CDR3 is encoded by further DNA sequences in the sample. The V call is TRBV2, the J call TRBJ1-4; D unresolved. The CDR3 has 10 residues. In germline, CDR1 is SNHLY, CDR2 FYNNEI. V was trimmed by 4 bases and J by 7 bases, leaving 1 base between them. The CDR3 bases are TGTGCCAGCAGTGCTGAAAAACTGTTTTTT. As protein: CASSAEKLFF.

CDR3 DNA sequence: TGTGCCATCCGGGACACCAGCACAGATACGCAGTATTTT. This sequence encodes CAIRDTSTDTQYF. The chain joins TRBV10-3 to TRBJ2-3, with TRBD1 as a possible D gene (6 bases). The CDR3 length is 13 residues. Per the germline V gene, CDR1 is ENHRY and CDR2 is SYGVKD. Trimming removed 8 bases at V and 0 bases at J, with 9 bases between.

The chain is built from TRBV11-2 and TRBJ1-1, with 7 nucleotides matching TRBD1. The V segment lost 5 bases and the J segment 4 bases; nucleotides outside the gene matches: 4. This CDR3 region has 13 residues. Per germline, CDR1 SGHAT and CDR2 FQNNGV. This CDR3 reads CASSGTGVTEAFF. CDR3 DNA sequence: TGTGCCAGCAGCGGAACAGGGGTCACTGAAGCTTTCTTT.

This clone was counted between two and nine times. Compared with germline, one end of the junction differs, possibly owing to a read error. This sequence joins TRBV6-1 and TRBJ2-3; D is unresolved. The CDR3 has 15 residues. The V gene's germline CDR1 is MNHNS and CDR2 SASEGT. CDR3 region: CASREVDGRWDTQYF. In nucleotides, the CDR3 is TGTGCCAGCAGGGAAGTGGACGGGCGGTGGGATACGCAGTATTTT.

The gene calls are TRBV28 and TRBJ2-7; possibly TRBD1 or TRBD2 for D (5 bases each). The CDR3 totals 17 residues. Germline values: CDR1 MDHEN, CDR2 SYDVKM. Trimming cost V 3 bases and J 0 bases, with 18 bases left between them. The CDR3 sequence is CASSFPGTLRASYEQYF. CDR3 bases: TGTGCCAGCAGTTTTCCTGGGACGTTGCGAGCCTCCTACGAGCAGTACTTC.

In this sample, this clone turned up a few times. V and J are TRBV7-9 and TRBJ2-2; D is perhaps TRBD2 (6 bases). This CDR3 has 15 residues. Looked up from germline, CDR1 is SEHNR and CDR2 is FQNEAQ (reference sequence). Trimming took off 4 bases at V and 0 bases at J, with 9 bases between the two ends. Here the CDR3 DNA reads TGTGCCAGCAGCTGGGACTCCGCGAACACCGGGGAGCTGTTTTTT. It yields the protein CASSWDSANTGELFF.

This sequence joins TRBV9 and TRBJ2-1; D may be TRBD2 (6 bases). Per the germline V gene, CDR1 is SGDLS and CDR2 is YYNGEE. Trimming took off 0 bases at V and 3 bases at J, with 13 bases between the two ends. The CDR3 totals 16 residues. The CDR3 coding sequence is TGTGCCAGCAGCGTAGCTGCGGGAAGGTTCTACAATGAGCAGTTCTTC. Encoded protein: CASSVAAGRFYNEQFF.

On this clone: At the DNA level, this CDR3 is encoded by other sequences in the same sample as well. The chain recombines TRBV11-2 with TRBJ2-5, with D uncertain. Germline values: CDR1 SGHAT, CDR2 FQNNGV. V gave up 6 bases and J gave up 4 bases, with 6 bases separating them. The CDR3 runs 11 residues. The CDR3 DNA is TGTGCCAGCAGGGGCGGAGAGACCCAGTACTTC. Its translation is CASRGGETQYF.

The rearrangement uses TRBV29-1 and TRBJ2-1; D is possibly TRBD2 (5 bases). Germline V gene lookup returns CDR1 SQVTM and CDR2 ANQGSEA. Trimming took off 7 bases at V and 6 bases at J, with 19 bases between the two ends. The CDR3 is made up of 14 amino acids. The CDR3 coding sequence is TGCAGCGCACTCACTAGGGTGATGGGCAATGAGCAGTTCTTC. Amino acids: CSALTRVMGNEQFF.

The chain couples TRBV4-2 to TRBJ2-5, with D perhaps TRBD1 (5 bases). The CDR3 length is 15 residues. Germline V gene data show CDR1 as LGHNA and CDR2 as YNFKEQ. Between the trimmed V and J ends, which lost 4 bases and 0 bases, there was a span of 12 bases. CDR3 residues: CASSPRQRNQETQYF. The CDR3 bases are TGTGCCAGCAGCCCGAGACAGAGAAACCAAGAGACCCAGTACTTC.

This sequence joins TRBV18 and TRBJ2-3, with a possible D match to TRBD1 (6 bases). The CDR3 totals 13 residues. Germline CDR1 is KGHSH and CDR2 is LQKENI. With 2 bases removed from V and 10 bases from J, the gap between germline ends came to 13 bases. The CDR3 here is CASSPSGQDPQYF. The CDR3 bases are TGTGCCAGCTCACCATCGGGACAAGACCCGCAGTATTTT.

The CDR3 region is CASSRRLAGNTGELFF. CDR3 sequence (DNA): TGTGCCAGCAGCCGGAGACTAGCGGGAAACACCGGGGAGCTGTTTTTT. The chain uses TRBV7-9 and TRBJ2-2, with TRBD2 identical over 11 bases. Losses at the gene ends were 5 bases for V and 2 bases for J; bases not matched to a gene: 4. Germline V gene sequence: CDR1 SEHNR, CDR2 FQNEAQ (reference sequence). The CDR3 contains 16 residues.

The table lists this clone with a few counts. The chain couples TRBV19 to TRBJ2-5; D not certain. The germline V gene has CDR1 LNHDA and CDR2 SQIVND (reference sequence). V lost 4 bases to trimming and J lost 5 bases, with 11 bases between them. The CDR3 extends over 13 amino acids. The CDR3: CASSKRRWETQYF. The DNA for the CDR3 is TGTGCCAGTAGTAAGAGAAGGTGGGAGACCCAGTACTTC.

In DNA, the CDR3 is TGTGCCAGCAGCCAAAATGAACTAGGGGTAGAGTACTTC. The encoded protein is CASSQNELGVEYF. V usage is TRBV11-2 and J usage is TRBJ2-5; D is tentatively TRBD1 or TRBD2 (5 bases each). CDR1 and CDR2 from the germline V gene are SGHAT and FQNNGV. This CDR3 contains 13 residues. V lost 5 bases and J 12 bases, leaving 19 bases between the germline ends. Together with reference TRBV11-2 and TRBJ2-5, the CDR3 gives the full variable domain: EAGVAQSPRYKIIEKRQSVAFWCNPISGHATLYWYQQILGQGPKLLIQFQNNGVVDDSQLPKDRFSAERLKGVDSTLKIQPAKLEDSAVYLCASSQNELGVEYFGPGTRLLVL.